The 30 T cell receptor beta chains given below trace back to one sample, sequenced in a study of regulatory T cells in long-lasting Graves disease. Building the TCR beta libraries relied on iRepertoire HTBI primers, and CDR3 regions underwent Arm-PCR. TCRdb recomputed calls from the multiplex PCR reads with MiXCR, one row per CDR3 protein. The data contain about 210,000 distinct CDR3 sequences, roughly 18% of them singletons. Stated time point: newly diagnosed GD, antithyroid drugs for less than 3 months. There was RNA extracted from PBMCs, and the TCR library was made from it. In addition, the sample was reused for a study of T cells in Graves' hyperthyroidism and ophthalmopathy.

The sample consisted of peripheral blood mononuclear cells (PBMCs), taken at new diagnosis, from a patient treated with antithyroid drugs. The receptors come from a woman aged 25-40 years with Graves disease.

This clonotype has a count of ten or more. The V and J genes are TRBV6-2 or TRBV6-3 and TRBJ1-5, with D possibly TRBD1 on 5 matching bases. CDR3 length: 15 residues. Trimming left V 6 bases short and J 4 bases short, with 16 bases between. The V gene's germline CDR1 is MNHEY and CDR2 SVGEGT. CDR3 bases: TGTGCCAGCAGCCGCGAAGGGACCTATAATCAGCCCCAGCATTTT. Its translation: CASSREGTYNQPQHF.

This clonotype was detected ten times or more. This chain joins TRBV20-1 and TRBJ1-5; the D is unclear. There are 16 residues in the CDR3. Trimming took 3 bases from V and 0 from J, leaving 15 bases between them. Germline V gene sequence: CDR1 DFQATT, CDR2 SNEGSKA (reference sequence). DNA for the CDR3: TGCAGTGCTAGGAGTCGCCAGCCAAGTAGCAATCAGCCCCAGCATTTT. This sequence encodes CSARSRQPSSNQPQHF.

This clonotype came up many times. The V call is TRBV25-1, the J call TRBJ1-2; TRBD1 might be the D (5 bases). CDR3 size: 13 residues. V was cut by 2 bases and J by 7 bases, with 11 bases left in between. Germline CDR1 and CDR2: MGHDK and SYGVNS. The CDR3 nucleotides are TGTGCCAGCAGTGAAGTTTTCCAGGGTGGCTACACCTTC. Its protein is CASSEVFQGGYTF.

This clonotype was found many times. Here the CDR3 reads CASSEHNLATNEKLFF. For the CDR3, the DNA is TGTGCCAGCAGTGAGCACAACCTTGCAACTAATGAAAAACTGTTTTTT. The chain employs TRBV2 and TRBJ1-4; D not resolved. CDR3 length equals 16 residues. The V end was cut by 3 bases, the J end by 0 bases, with 11 bases between. The V gene's germline CDR1 is SNHLY and CDR2 FYNNEI.

This clonotype was recorded at least ten times. The J gene is TRBJ2-7, the V gene TRBV18; D is unresolved. V was cut by 4 bases and J by 5 bases, with 18 bases left in between. CDR1 and CDR2 (germline): KGHSH, LQKENI. CDR3 length: 15 amino acids. The chain's CDR3 is CASSQGLGGLDEQYF. As DNA, the CDR3 is TGTGCCAGCTCACAGGGCCTCGGTGGGTTGGACGAGCAGTACTTC.

This clonotype has ten or more counts. This chain joins TRBV30 and TRBJ2-5; 10 positions agree with TRBD1. V gave up 4 bases and J gave up 7 bases; unmatched junction bases: 6. Per the germline V gene, CDR1 is GTSNPN and CDR2 is SVGIG (reference sequence). The CDR3 is 13 amino acids. The CDR3 is CAWNGQGGWTQYF. The CDR3 coding sequence is TGTGCCTGGAACGGACAGGGGGGTTGGACCCAGTACTTC.

This clonotype was seen just once. A far larger clone differs by one base, so this is likely a read error. The V call is TRBV12-3 or TRBV12-4, the J call TRBJ2-2; 11 bases match TRBD2. This CDR3 spans 14 amino acids. Trimming cost V 6 bases and J 5 bases; bases outside gene matches: 2. The CDR3 here is CASRLAGETGELFF. The CDR3, as DNA: TGTGCCAGCAGACTAGCGGGAGAGACCGGGGAGCTGTTTTTT.

In its sample, this clonotype was seen many times. The chain has TRBV7-6 and TRBJ2-3; the match to TRBD2 covers 12 bases. Germline loops: CDR1 SGHVS, CDR2 FNYEAQ. After removal of 5 bases from V and 1 base from J, the junction contained 4 bases not matched to a gene. The CDR3 spans 16 residues. The CDR3 loop reads CASSPRLAGGTDTQYF. CDR3 DNA sequence: TGTGCCAGCAGCCCACGACTAGCGGGGGGCACAGATACGCAGTATTTT.

This clonotype was recorded many times. The CDR3, as DNA: TGTGCCAGCAGTTCGAGCTCCGGGACTTTGAATGAGCAGTTCTTC. This gives the protein CASSSSSGTLNEQFF. The J gene is TRBJ2-1, the V gene TRBV12-3 or TRBV12-4; D is possibly TRBD2 (6 bases). The CDR3 is 15 residues long. With 4 bases removed from V and 7 bases from J, the gap between germline ends came to 17 bases.

This clonotype was detected ten times or more. The chain recombines TRBV27 with TRBJ1-5; a weak D match, TRBD1 (6 bases). This CDR3 comprises 16 residues. V lost 4 bases and J 4 bases, leaving 17 bases between the germline ends. Germline-derived CDR1 and CDR2 are MNHEY and SMNVEV (reference sequence). The CDR3 reads CASSYGGGPGNQPQHF. CDR3 DNA: TGTGCCAGCAGTTATGGCGGGGGGCCTGGGAATCAGCCCCAGCATTTT.

Ten or more counts support this clonotype. The V call is TRBV30, the J call TRBJ1-2; D uncertain. V was cut by 4 bases and J by 0 bases, with 12 bases left in between. The V gene's germline CDR1 is GTSNPN and CDR2 SVGIG (reference sequence). This CDR3 spans 14 amino acids. CDR3: CAWTRMSANYGYTF. In nucleotides, the CDR3 is TGTGCCTGGACCCGCATGAGTGCTAACTATGGCTACACCTTC.

This clonotype showed up many times. The CDR3 protein is CASSDSLGGNTEAFF. The CDR3 DNA is TGTGCCAGCAGTGATAGTTTGGGCGGGAACACTGAAGCTTTCTTT. The gene calls are TRBV2 and TRBJ1-1; no definite D call. The CDR3 is made up of 15 amino acids. The ends were cut back, 3 bases at V and 1 base at J, with 12 bases in the middle. From germline, CDR1 is SNHLY and CDR2 FYNNEI.

The CDR3: CASSTGVGEQFF. The CDR3 DNA sequence: TGTGCCAGCAGTACAGGGGTGGGTGAGCAGTTCTTC. The V and J genes are TRBV6-1 and TRBJ2-5; the match to TRBD1 covers 7 bases. The DNA matches TRBJ2-1 better at its end, which makes the J call doubtful. Germline loops: CDR1 MNHNS, CDR2 SASEGT. The CDR3 runs 12 residues.

The chain carries TRBV2 and TRBJ2-1, with TRBD1 matching 10 bases. The DNA end is a closer match to TRBJ2-5, so the J assignment may be wrong. CDR1 and CDR2 (germline): SNHLY, FYNNEI. The CDR3 extends over 15 amino acids. The CDR3 here is CASSEAGQGSETQYF. The DNA for the CDR3 is TGTGCCAGCAGTGAGGCGGGACAGGGGTCAGAGACCCAGTACTTC.

This clonotype has at least ten counts. This CDR3 reads CASRPRGGVPYEQYF. The CDR3 DNA is TGTGCCAGCAGGCCCCGGGGAGGGGTACCCTACGAGCAGTACTTC. The gene calls are TRBV12-3 or TRBV12-4 and TRBJ2-7, with TRBD2 identical over 7 bases. J gave up 2 bases and V 6 bases, and 10 bases lay outside the gene matches. The CDR3 consists of 15 residues.

This clonotype was observed many times. The chain employs TRBV30 and TRBJ2-1; tentative D call: TRBD2 (6 bases). From germline, CDR1 is GTSNPN and CDR2 SVGIG (reference sequence). V was shortened by 4 bases and J by 1 base, with 11 bases between the two germline ends. CDR3 size: 14 residues. CDR3 nucleotides: TGTGCCTGGATGTCACGGGGGTCCTACAATGAGCAGTTCTTC. The encoded protein is CAWMSRGSYNEQFF.

This clonotype was picked up many times. The rearrangement links TRBV6-1 to TRBJ2-7, with 8 bases that match TRBD1. Germline values: CDR1 MNHNS, CDR2 SASEGT. This CDR3 has 17 residues. V lost 6 bases to trimming and J lost 1 base; unmatched junction nucleotides: 14. The CDR3 DNA is TGTGCCAGCAGACCCCAGCGGACAGGGCGCCAATCCTACGAGCAGTACTTC. Its translation: CASRPQRTGRQSYEQYF.

This clonotype has ten or more counts. The chain carries TRBV7-8 and TRBJ1-3; 8 bases are a match to TRBD1. V lost 5 bases to trimming and J lost 0 bases; unmatched junction nucleotides: 9. The CDR3 has 17 residues. The germline V gene encodes CDR1 SGHVS and CDR2 FQNEAQ. The CDR3 sequence: CASSRGGQGFSGNTIYF. Written as DNA, the CDR3 is TGTGCCAGCAGCAGGGGCGGACAGGGTTTCTCTGGAAACACCATATATTTT.

CDR3 DNA sequence: TGCAGTGCTAGAGGTATAGGGGTTTGGCGGTCCTACAATGAGCAGTTCTTC. Translating it yields CSARGIGVWRSYNEQFF. V and J are TRBV20-1 and TRBJ2-1, with D tentatively TRBD1 (5 bases). Germline CDR1 reads DFQATT; CDR2 reads SNEGSKA (reference sequence). V was cut by 1 base and J by 1 base, with 17 bases left in between. The CDR3 runs to 17 residues.

This clonotype showed up many times. V usage is TRBV2 and J usage is TRBJ2-3; no firm D call. This CDR3 has 14 amino acids. CDR1 is SNHLY, CDR2 FYNNEI, per germline. The V end was cut by 7 bases, the J end by 4 bases, with 15 bases between. CDR3 loop: CASKGDSGPDTQYF. The DNA for the CDR3 is TGTGCCAGCAAAGGAGACTCCGGTCCAGATACGCAGTATTTT.

This clonotype occurred many times. The chain links TRBV28 to TRBJ1-1; D call uncertain. Looked up from germline, CDR1 is MDHEN and CDR2 is SYDVKM. The CDR3 length is 19 residues. Deletions cut 4 bases from V and 5 bases from J, with 29 bases between. The CDR3 bases are TGTGCCAGCAGTTCAATCCCCCCACGATCGAGGTCAGGCGGAACTGAAGCTTTCTTT. Its translation is CASSSIPPRSRSGGTEAFF.

At least ten counts were recorded for this clonotype. This chain links TRBV11-2 with TRBJ1-1; unclear D gene. From germline, CDR1 is SGHAT and CDR2 FQNNGV. The CDR3 extends over 14 amino acids. Trimming left V 5 bases short and J 2 bases short, with 12 bases between. The CDR3 is CASSAGSRNTEAFF. CDR3 in DNA: TGTGCCAGCAGCGCGGGTAGCCGAAACACTGAAGCTTTCTTT.

This clonotype was recorded many times. The chain is built from TRBV3-1 and TRBJ1-2; TRBD1 agrees at 7 bases. Losses at the gene ends were 3 bases for V and 4 bases for J; bases not matched to a gene: 8. The CDR3 spans 15 residues. CDR1 LGHDT and CDR2 YNNKEL come from the germline V gene (reference sequence). Written as DNA, the CDR3 is TGTGCCAGCAGCCACCGGGACAGAAGGATCTATGGCTACACCTTC. It translates to CASSHRDRRIYGYTF.

This clonotype appeared many times. V and J are TRBV12-3 or TRBV12-4 and TRBJ1-1, with 9 nucleotides matching TRBD1. V gave up 4 bases and J gave up 1 base; unmatched junction bases: 7. The CDR3 has 16 residues. The CDR3 DNA is TGTGCCAGCAGTTATCGAATGGGACAGGGGAACACTGAAGCTTTCTTT. This codes for CASSYRMGQGNTEAFF.

This clonotype has only a few counts. As DNA, the CDR3 is TGTGCCAGCAGTCTCCCTTACAATGAGCAGTTCTTC. Amino acid sequence: CASSLPYNEQFF. The chain carries TRBV28 and TRBJ2-5; unclear D gene. Gene TRBJ2-1 matches the end of the DNA better, so the J call may be wrong. The CDR3 sequence is 12 residues long. Germline CDR1 and CDR2: MDHEN and SYDVKM.

Only a few counts were recorded for this clonotype. V usage is TRBV30 and J usage is TRBJ2-5; the D gene is possibly TRBD1 (6 bases). The CDR3 runs 14 residues. The V end was cut by 5 bases, the J end by 2 bases, with 15 bases between. Germline assignment: CDR1 GTSNPN and CDR2 SVGIG (reference sequence). The CDR3 sequence is CAWDHEQGQETQYF. DNA of the CDR3: TGTGCCTGGGATCACGAACAGGGACAAGAGACCCAGTACTTC.

This clonotype showed up many times. The rearrangement links TRBV20-1 to TRBJ2-5; 8 bases are a match to TRBD1. CDR3 size: 15 residues. Germline CDR1 and CDR2: DFQATT and SNEGSKA (reference sequence). The J segment lost 5 bases and the V segment lost 0 bases, leaving 8 bases of the junction unmatched. CDR3 region: CSARETGEEWETQYF. Here the CDR3 DNA reads TGCAGTGCTAGAGAGACAGGGGAAGAGTGGGAGACCCAGTACTTC.

To note about this clonotype: A read error may account for a junction end that differs from germline. J is TRBJ1-1 and V is TRBV7-9; no definite D call. The length of the CDR3 is 14 residues. Germline CDR1 and CDR2: SEHNR and FQNEAQ (reference sequence). The CDR3 DNA reads TGTGCCAGCAGCCCCGGACTGCTGAACACTGAAGCTTCCTTC. Translated: CASSPGLLNTEASF.

Only a few counts were recorded for this clonotype. The CDR3 DNA is TGTGCCAGCAGTGATTTCACCAGGACAGCCACAACTAATGAAAAACTGTTTTTT. Encoded protein: CASSDFTRTATTNEKLFF. The rearrangement links TRBV25-1 to TRBJ1-4, with D perhaps TRBD1 (6 bases). This CDR3 is built from 18 residues. V lost 3 bases and J lost 0, with 17 bases in between. Germline lookup yields CDR1 MGHDK and CDR2 SYGVNS.

Regarding this clonotype: A much larger clonotype is one base distant, so this may be a read error. This chain uses TRBV9 with TRBJ2-7, with 12 bases aligning to TRBD2. The CDR3 has 18 amino acids. From germline, CDR1 is SGDLS and CDR2 YYNGEE. Here the CDR3 reads CASSVGLAGEVGSYEEYF. The CDR3 DNA follows: TGTGCCAGCAGCGTAGGACTAGCGGGAGAAGTGGGGAGCTACGAGGAGTACTTC.